Listed below are T cell receptor beta chains from one sample, sequenced in a study of blood T cell repertoires in COVID-19. The method was immunoSEQ multiplex PCR; TCRdb's version includes in-frame clones alone and lacks a portion of them. The sample lists more than 95,000 clones, more than 70% occurring once. Sequenced material: peripheral blood. The receptors come from a woman aged 55-70 years with acute or convalescent COVID-19. Both conserved end residues are part of each CDR3. The D gene is left open where the match is weak. Expanded clones are given a class, and other clones once, few, many or no size at all.

J gene,V gene,D gene,clone size,CDR3 DNA,CDR3 protein
TRBJ1-1,TRBV7-3,-,once,TGTGCCAGCAGCCGCTCCCTAGGGGTGACTGAAGCTTTCTTT,CASSRSLGVTEAFF
TRBJ2-7,TRBV5-1,TRBD1,-,TGCGCCAGCACCCCAAACGGCCAGGGGGCGGGCGAGCAGTACTTC,CASTPNGQGAGEQYF
TRBJ2-5,TRBV5-1,-,-,TGCGCCAGCAGCTTGGCGGGGATGAGCCAAGAGACCCAGTACTTC,CASSLAGMSQETQYF
TRBJ2-1,TRBV4-1,TRBD2,-,TGCGCCAGCAGCCTCCAACTAGCGGGAGTAGGGAATGAGCAGTTCTTC,CASSLQLAGVGNEQFF
TRBJ1-6,TRBV6-2/TRBV6-3,-,-,TGTGCCAGCAGTCGACAGTGGGCTAATTCACCCCTCCACTTT,CASSRQWANSPLHF
TRBJ2-2,TRBV5-1,TRBD1,once,TGCGCCAGCAGCTTGCGGACAGGTGATGGCGGGGAGCTGTTTTTT,CASSLRTGDGGELFF
TRBJ2-1,TRBV2,TRBD2,-,TGTGCCAGCAGTTTCGGTGTGACTAGCGGACTAAATGAGCAGTTCTTC,CASSFGVTSGLNEQFF
TRBJ1-4,TRBV5-1,-,-,TGCGCCAGCAGCTTGCGCAGGGATGAAAAACTGTTTTTT,CASSLRRDEKLFF
TRBJ2-3,TRBV11-3,TRBD2,-,TGTGCCAGCAGCCTCGGACTAGCGGGAGGGCTAAGGGGCACAGATACGCAGTATTTT,CASSLGLAGGLRGTDTQYF
TRBJ1-1,TRBV30,TRBD1,-,TGTGCCTACGTGAGGGGGCGAGTGAACACTGAAGCTTTCTTT,CAYVRGRVNTEAFF
TRBJ1-2,TRBV3-1/TRBV3-2,TRBD1,-,TGTGCCAGCAGCCCGACAGGGGAAGTGGGTGGCTACACCTTC,CASSPTGEVGGYTF
TRBJ1-1,TRBV19,-,once,TGTGCCAGTAGTGGACAGACGGTGAGTGGAGAAGCTTTCTTT,CASSGQTVSGEAFF
TRBJ2-3,TRBV11-2,-,-,TGTGCCAGCAGCTCTAGCACAGATACGCAGTATTTT,CASSSSTDTQYF
TRBJ2-7,TRBV18,-,-,TGTGCCAGCTCACCCCTCCGGTACGCCGGCGAGCAGTACTTC,CASSPLRYAGEQYF
TRBJ2-6,TRBV7-3,-,-,TGTGCCAGCAGCTTATTTAGCTCTGGGGCCAACGTCCTGACTTTC,CASSLFSSGANVLTF
TRBJ2-1,TRBV15,-,-,TGTGCCACCAGCAGGACTGTTTGGCAGGGGTACAATGAGCAGTTCTTC,CATSRTVWQGYNEQFF
TRBJ1-2,TRBV5-4,-,-,TGTGCCAGCAGCCCCCCGGGGAGGGCGGCAGGGAACTATGGCTACACCTTC,CASSPPGRAAGNYGYTF
TRBJ1-6,TRBV6-1,-,once,TGTGCCAGCAGTGAACTTCCCAGCTCCTATAATTCACCCCTCCACTTT,CASSELPSSYNSPLHF
TRBJ1-2,TRBV2,TRBD1,-,TGTGCCAGCACCGAGGACAGGGACAATGGCTACACCTTC,CASTEDRDNGYTF
TRBJ2-3,TRBV12-3/TRBV12-4,-,-,TGTGCCAGCAGAGGGGGTTCAGATACGCAGTATTTT,CASRGGSDTQYF
TRBJ2-1,TRBV5-1,-,-,TGCGCCAGCAGCCTACCTAGGGGTGAGCAGTTCTTC,CASSLPRGEQFF
TRBJ2-5,TRBV9,-,-,TGTGCCAGCAGCGTAGAGGTTGCTAGCCATAGAAGGGAGACCCAGTACTTC,CASSVEVASHRRETQYF
TRBJ2-1,TRBV9,TRBD2,-,TGTGCCAGCAGCTTCCTAGCGGCAGCGGGGAATGAGCAGTTCTTC,CASSFLAAAGNEQFF
TRBJ1-1,TRBV7-9,-,-,TGTGCCAGCAGCTTAGAAGGTGCGGGTTTGACTGAAGCTTTCTTT,CASSLEGAGLTEAFF
TRBJ2-3,TRBV5-1,TRBD2,-,TGCGCCAGCACCAGACTAGCGGGAGCAGATACGCAGTATTTT,CASTRLAGADTQYF
TRBJ2-1,TRBV18,TRBD1,once,TGTGCCAGCTCACCCCCGGGACAGGGTATCCATGAGCAGTTCTTC,CASSPPGQGIHEQFF
TRBJ2-3,TRBV5-6,TRBD2,-,TGTGCCAGCAGCTTGGTCACTAGCGGGAGGATTGCCACAGATACGCAGTATTTT,CASSLVTSGRIATDTQYF
TRBJ1-6,TRBV3-1/TRBV3-2,-,-,TGTGCCAGCACCCCAACGCGAGGCCAAAATTCACCCCTCCACTTT,CASTPTRGQNSPLHF
TRBJ1-5,TRBV3-1/TRBV3-2,-,-,TGTGCCAGCAGCCAAGAACGAGGGGGTCAGCCCCAGCATTTT,CASSQERGGQPQHF
TRBJ1-5,TRBV14,-,few,TGTGCCAGCAGCCAAGATCCCTTGGGCATGAAGGATTTT,CASSQDPLGMKDF
TRBJ1-6,TRBV6-5,-,few,TGTGCCAGCACGGGGGGGGACGGCGTAAATTCACCCCTCCACTTT,CASTGGDGVNSPLHF
TRBJ1-4,TRBV9,-,-,TGTGCCAGCAGCGTAGGGGTGGGGCAGGGTCTGTTTTTT,CASSVGVGQGLFF
TRBJ2-1,TRBV28,-,-,TGTGCCAGCAGTTCCCGGGGAGGCGGGGCGAATGAGCAGTTCTTC,CASSSRGGGANEQFF
TRBJ1-5,TRBV5-1,-,once,TGCGCCAGCAGCTTGTTGGGGTTACAGGGTCAGCCCCAGCATTTT,CASSLLGLQGQPQHF
TRBJ1-6,TRBV27,TRBD1,-,TGTGCCAGCAGCCCCGGGACAGGGCGATCACCCCTCCACTTT,CASSPGTGRSPLHF
TRBJ1-1,TRBV3-1/TRBV3-2,-,-,TGTGCCAGCAGCCCCGCCTACTATAGCACTGAAGCTTTCTTT,CASSPAYYSTEAFF
TRBJ2-5,TRBV4-1,TRBD2,-,TGCGCCAGCAGCCAAGGGTATACACTAGCGGGCGAAGAGACCCAGTACTTC,CASSQGYTLAGEETQYF
TRBJ1-1,TRBV10-2,TRBD1,few,TGCGCCAGCAGTGAGAGGGACAGCCGCACTGAAGCTTTCTTT,CASSERDSRTEAFF
TRBJ2-1,TRBV19,TRBD2,-,TGTGCCAGTAGCGCCAGCGGGACTACGGATGAGCAGTTCTTC,CASSASGTTDEQFF
TRBJ1-3,TRBV7-9,-,-,TGTGCCAGCAGACGCACAGGGTTGGGAAACACCATATATTTT,CASRRTGLGNTIYF
TRBJ1-5,TRBV7-9,TRBD1,once,TGTGCCAGCAGCTTCTTTGGGACAGTTAATCAGCCCCAGCATTTT,CASSFFGTVNQPQHF
TRBJ1-2,TRBV5-1,TRBD1,-,TGCGCCAGCAGCCTAGACAGCCAGGGGGATGGCTACACCTTC,CASSLDSQGDGYTF
TRBJ2-3,TRBV28,TRBD1,-,TGTGCCAGCAGTCCGCCCTCAACGGGACAGGGTGCGACAGATACGCAGTATTTT,CASSPPSTGQGATDTQYF